This TCR beta chain came from a study of shared clonotypes between healthy human individuals. Per the germline V gene, CDR1 is MNHEY and CDR2 is SVGAGI. V gave up 5 bases and J gave up 5 bases, with 9 bases separating them. This CDR3 has 12 amino acids. The study drew all its donors from Caucasian adults living in Nashville, Tennessee. Turning to this clone: No antigen is known for it.

General study findings and limits: A few donors held approximately 5% of naive CD4 clonotypes in common. The study generally estimated greater richness for naive than memory subsets.

Several immunoSEQ plates held equal portions of the genomic DNA taken from each subset. Repertoires were generated with immunoSEQ multiplex PCR, while TCRdb's copy carries only in-frame clones and drops some. This table holds under 350,000 clones, around 87% found once. The sequence was collected from a man aged 18 to 29 in good health. Input material: memory CD8+ T cells sorted from blood. Subset denoted: CD45RO+ cells pooled with CCR7-negative TemRA cells. This sequence joins TRBV6-5 and TRBJ1-2; TRBD1 is a possible D gene (6 bases). CDR3 sequence (DNA): TGTGCCAGCAGTCCCCAGGGGTATGGCTACACCTTC. It is translated as CASSPQGYGYTF.